The 32 T cell receptor beta chains below were found in one sample sequenced in a study of blood T cell repertoires in COVID-19. Assay: immunoSEQ multiplex PCR; the TCRdb copy retains only in-frame clones and omits some. The sample has under 500,000 clones; around 90% are singletons. The sequenced material came from PBMCs or T cells enriched from blood (not recorded which). These receptors all come from a woman aged 18-29 years with acute COVID-19.

This clone came up once. The V and J genes are TRBV5-1 and TRBJ2-3, with 13 bases lining up with TRBD2. The CDR3 length is 17 residues. Germline lookup yields CDR1 SGHRS and CDR2 YFSETQ. V lost 3 bases, J lost 2 bases, and 6 bases stayed unmatched. CDR3 nucleotides: TGCGCCAGCAGCTACGGACTAGCGGGGGTGTACACAGATACGCAGTATTTT. Its protein product is CASSYGLAGVYTDTQYF.

This rearrangement joins TRBV6-5 to TRBJ1-1; 8 bases are a match to TRBD1. V gave up 5 bases and J gave up 7 bases; unmatched junction bases: 12. This CDR3 has 15 amino acids. Germline CDR1 MNHEY, CDR2 SVGAGI. DNA for the CDR3: TGTGCCAGCAGTCCCTATGGACAGGGCTCGTTTGAAGCTTTCTTT. Protein product: CASSPYGQGSFEAFF.

This chain links TRBV3-1 (or the pseudogene TRBV3-2) with TRBJ2-1, with unresolved D. The CDR3 length is 15 residues. Trimming pared 0 bases from V and 10 bases from J, leaving 16 bases between. CDR1 LGHDT and CDR2 YNNKEL come from the germline V gene (reference sequence). CDR3 in amino acids: CASSQDRVAAREQFF. The CDR3, as DNA: TGTGCCAGCAGCCAAGATCGGGTGGCGGCCCGAGAGCAGTTCTTC.

This clone was observed a handful of times. Other nucleotide sequences in the sample specify the same CDR3. The rearrangement joins TRBV5-6 to TRBJ1-3, with 7 bases that match TRBD1. There are 14 residues in the CDR3. CDR1 is SGHDT, CDR2 YYEEEE, per germline. With 5 bases clipped from V and 1 base from J, the junction kept 3 bases outside the gene matches. CDR3 in DNA: TGTGCCAGCAGTTTGACAGGGTCTGGAAACACCATATATTTT. As protein: CASSLTGSGNTIYF.

This clone was counted a single time. The chain recombines TRBV5-1 with TRBJ1-2, with TRBD1 identical over 7 bases. This CDR3 spans 14 amino acids. CDR1 and CDR2 from the germline V gene are SGHRS and YFSETQ. With V trimmed by 2 bases and J by 2 bases, 3 bases remained unmatched. CDR3 DNA: TGCGCCAGCAGCTTTACAGGGGACAACTATGGCTACACCTTC. Its translation: CASSFTGDNYGYTF.

V usage is TRBV3-1 (or the pseudogene TRBV3-2) and J usage is TRBJ1-1; 9 bases map to TRBD1. The CDR3 length is 16 residues. After removal of 0 bases from V and 5 bases from J, the junction contained 7 bases not matched to a gene. The V gene's germline CDR1 is LGHDT and CDR2 YNNKEL (reference sequence). The CDR3 DNA reads as TGTGCCAGCAGCCAAGACCCCGGACAGGGGATGACTGAAGCTTTCTTT. Translating it yields CASSQDPGQGMTEAFF.

This clone was seen just once. This sequence joins TRBV2 and TRBJ2-1; maybe TRBD2 (6 bases). Looked up from germline, CDR1 is SNHLY and CDR2 is FYNNEI. The CDR3 length is 14 residues. Trimming took off 2 bases at V and 6 bases at J, with 11 bases between the two ends. This CDR3 is CASSERLALNEQFF. CDR3 bases: TGTGCCAGCAGTGAAAGGCTAGCGCTCAATGAGCAGTTCTTC.

The chain recombines TRBV9 with TRBJ2-2, with D possibly TRBD1 on 6 matching bases. CDR1 and CDR2 (germline): SGDLS, YYNGEE. The CDR3 covers 16 residues. V was trimmed by 1 base and J by 3 bases, leaving 13 bases between them. The CDR3 DNA reads as TGTGCCAGCAGCGTAATCCAGGGGCAGGACACCGGGGAGCTGTTTTTT. It encodes CASSVIQGQDTGELFF.

This chain connects TRBV2 to TRBJ1-5, with 8 nucleotides matching TRBD1. CDR1 is SNHLY and CDR2 is FYNNEI in the germline V gene. The CDR3 length is 15 residues. The V and J ends lost 6 bases and 4 bases, in that order; junction bases with no gene match: 8. The CDR3 reads CASRGDRGPNQPQHF. In DNA form, the CDR3 reads TGTGCCAGCAGAGGCGACAGGGGCCCAAATCAGCCCCAGCATTTT. The entire variable domain, with the rest obtained from reference TRBV2 and TRBJ1-5, is as follows: EPEVTQTPSHQVTQMGQEVILRCVPISNHLYFYWYRQILGQKVEFLVSFYNNEISEKSEIFDDQFSVERPDGSNFTLKIRSTKLEDSAMYFCASRGDRGPNQPQHFGDGTRLSIL.

The V and J genes are TRBV7-9 and TRBJ2-2, with 9 bases fitting TRBD2. After removal of 5 bases from V and 5 bases from J, the junction contained 6 bases not matched to a gene. The CDR3 runs 15 residues. Germline CDR1 SEHNR, CDR2 FQNEAQ (reference sequence). The CDR3 sequence: CASSQMAGGTGELFF. The CDR3 DNA follows: TGTGCCAGCAGCCAGATGGCGGGAGGGACCGGGGAGCTGTTTTTT. The entire variable domain, with the rest obtained from reference TRBV7-9 and TRBJ2-2, is as follows: DTGVSQNPRHKITKRGQNVTFRCDPISEHNRLYWYRQTLGQGPEFLTYFQNEAQLEKSRLLSDRFSAERPKGSFSTLEIQRTEQGDSAMYLCASSQMAGGTGELFFGEGSRLTVL.

V is TRBV9 and J is TRBJ1-5; weak D call: TRBD1 (6 bases). The CDR3 has 15 amino acids. Germline-derived CDR1 and CDR2 are SGDLS and YYNGEE. The ends were cut back, 4 bases at V and 0 bases at J, with 11 bases in the middle. CDR3 nucleotide sequence: TGTGCCAGCAGCAAGCAGGGGTATAGCAATCAGCCCCAGCATTTT. This encodes CASSKQGYSNQPQHF.

In regard to this clone: The same CDR3 arises from other DNA sequences in this sample as well. V usage is TRBV12-5 and J usage is TRBJ1-5; tentatively, D is TRBD1 (6 bases). Germline V gene data show CDR1 as LGHNT and CDR2 as FRNRAP. The ends were cut back, 1 base at V and 2 bases at J, with 6 bases in the middle. There are 14 residues in the CDR3. The CDR3 nucleotides read TGTGCTAGTGGTTTGGGACAGGGCAATCAGCCCCAGCATTTT. Its translation is CASGLGQGNQPQHF. Looking up the rest from reference TRBV12-5 and TRBJ1-5 gives the full variable domain: DARVTQTPRHKVTEMGQEVTMRCQPILGHNTVFWYRQTMMQGLELLAYFRNRAPLDDSGMPKDRFSAEMPDATLATLKIQPSEPRDSAVYFCASGLGQGNQPQHFGDGTRLSIL.

The rearrangement uses TRBV11-2 and TRBJ2-7; 9 bases match TRBD1. Germline-derived CDR1 and CDR2 are SGHAT and FQNNGV. The J segment lost 3 bases and the V segment lost 5 bases, leaving 11 bases of the junction unmatched. This CDR3 comprises 16 residues. The CDR3 coding sequence is TGTGCCAGCAGCCCGTCGACAGGGGGGACCATCTACGAGCAGTACTTC. This gives the protein CASSPSTGGTIYEQYF.

This chain joins TRBV27 and TRBJ1-2; 10 nucleotides align to TRBD1. From germline, CDR1 is MNHEY and CDR2 SMNVEV (reference sequence). With V trimmed by 6 bases and J by 3 bases, 4 bases remained unmatched. The CDR3 has 14 amino acids. The CDR3 sequence is CASRRTGGDYGYTF. DNA of the CDR3: TGTGCCAGCAGAAGGACAGGGGGGGACTATGGCTACACCTTC.

The rearrangement joins TRBV10-3 to TRBJ2-5; no clear D. The length of the CDR3 is 12 residues. The V end lost 3 bases, the J end lost 3 bases, and 5 bases lay between the germline ends. From germline, CDR1 is ENHRY and CDR2 SYGVKD. The CDR3 spells CAISEQKETQYF. The CDR3 coding sequence is TGTGCCATCAGTGAACAGAAAGAGACCCAGTACTTC.

This sequence joins TRBV7-2 and TRBJ2-2, with TRBD1 identical over 7 bases. V gave up 3 bases and J gave up 2 bases; unmatched junction bases: 3. Germline assignment: CDR1 SGHTA and CDR2 FQGNSA. The CDR3 extends over 15 amino acids. The CDR3 DNA is TGTGCCAGCAGCTTTGGGGACAGTAACACCGGGGAGCTGTTTTTT. It is translated as CASSFGDSNTGELFF.

This rearrangement joins TRBV7-9 to TRBJ2-4; TRBD1 aligns across 11 bases. Unmatched junction bases numbered 6, after V lost 11 bases and J lost 6 bases. Germline loops: CDR1 SEHNR, CDR2 FQNEAQ (reference sequence). The CDR3 consists of 13 residues. CDR3 amino acids: CARAGTGGNIQYF. The DNA for the CDR3 is TGTGCCCGGGCCGGGACAGGGGGAAACATTCAGTACTTC.

V usage is TRBV9 and J usage is TRBJ1-4; 9 bases fit TRBD1. Trimming at V came to 4 bases and at J to 5 bases, leaving 3 bases not matched to a gene. Per germline, CDR1 SGDLS and CDR2 YYNGEE. The CDR3 is 14 residues long. CDR3 DNA sequence: TGTGCCAGCAGCCCGACAGGGGGGAATGAAAAACTGTTTTTT. It encodes CASSPTGGNEKLFF.

The gene calls are TRBV19 and TRBJ2-3; possible D gene TRBD1, 6 bases. V was trimmed by 7 bases and J by 2 bases, leaving 13 bases between them. Germline assignment: CDR1 LNHDA and CDR2 SQIVND (reference sequence). The length of the CDR3 is 14 residues. The CDR3 nucleotides are TGTGCCAGTAAGGGACATCGGACCACAGATACGCAGTATTTT. Translated, it gives CASKGHRTTDTQYF.

This chain uses TRBV5-5 with TRBJ2-7; the D gene is possibly TRBD1 (5 bases). With 6 bases removed from V and 0 bases from J, the gap between germline ends came to 13 bases. Germline V gene data show CDR1 as SGHKS and CDR2 as YYEKEE (reference sequence). This CDR3 has 14 residues. The CDR3 DNA reads TGTGCCAGCATTCCACAGGAATCCTCCTACGAGCAGTACTTC. Amino acids: CASIPQESSYEQYF.

V gene TRBV6-5 combines with J gene TRBJ1-4; 9 bases agree with TRBD1. The CDR3 is made up of 14 amino acids. V was pared by 6 bases and J by 8 bases, with 7 bases of the junction left unmatched. Germline V lookup: CDR1 MNHEY, CDR2 SVGAGI. CDR3 in DNA: TGTGCCAGCAGACCGACAGGGGGGGTGGAAAAACTGTTTTTT. Translated: CASRPTGGVEKLFF.

V usage is TRBV30 and J usage is TRBJ1-2; TRBD1 matches at 8 bases. Trimming at V came to 4 bases and at J to 1 base, leaving 11 bases not matched to a gene. The germline CDR1 and CDR2 sequences are GTSNPN and SVGIG (reference sequence). This CDR3 contains 16 residues. The CDR3 coding sequence is TGTGCCTGGACAGAGGACAGGGCCAACTTTAACTATGGCTACACCTTC. It specifies CAWTEDRANFNYGYTF.

The chain combines TRBV10-1 with TRBJ2-3; 12 bases fit TRBD2. This CDR3 is 17 amino acids long. The germline V gene has CDR1 WNHNN and CDR2 SYGVQD (reference sequence). J lost 3 bases, V lost 3 bases, and 7 bases had no gene match. The CDR3 nucleotides are TGCGCCAGCAGTGATCTAGCGGGAGGGCCTTGGACAGATACGCAGTATTTT. Translated, it gives CASSDLAGGPWTDTQYF.

This clone was seen a single time. V gene TRBV5-4 combines with J gene TRBJ1-6; D gene unclear. This CDR3 has 15 amino acids. In germline, CDR1 is SGHNT, CDR2 YYREEE (reference sequence). V dropped 0 bases and J dropped 7 bases, with 11 bases sitting between them. CDR3 sequence (DNA): TGTGCCAGCAGCTTGGTTCCGGTCACCAATTCACCCCTCCACTTT. Encoded protein: CASSLVPVTNSPLHF.

This chain joins TRBV28 and TRBJ1-2, with TRBD1 as a possible D gene (6 bases). The CDR3 is 14 residues long. The germline V gene encodes CDR1 MDHEN and CDR2 SYDVKM. Trimming took off 6 bases at V and 5 bases at J, with 16 bases between the two ends. The CDR3 protein is CASRMQGSGYGYTF. In DNA form, the CDR3 reads TGTGCCAGCAGAATGCAGGGGTCGGGGTATGGCTACACCTTC.

The chain combines TRBV4-1 with TRBJ1-4, with D uncertain. Trimming took off 6 bases at V and 3 bases at J, with 8 bases between the two ends. This CDR3 is built from 13 residues. The germline V gene has CDR1 MGHRA and CDR2 YSYEKL. In DNA, the CDR3 is TGCGCCAGCAGGCGCGTAGCTAATGAAAAACTGTTTTTT. Its protein product is CASRRVANEKLFF.

Of note for this clone: This sample includes further DNA sequences coding for the same CDR3. The chain joins TRBV9 to TRBJ1-3; 7 bases line up with TRBD1. V lost 0 bases, J lost 2 bases, and 2 bases stayed unmatched. The CDR3 has 15 residues. In germline, CDR1 is SGDLS, CDR2 YYNGEE. The CDR3 sequence is CASSVGDSPGNTIYF. DNA of the CDR3: TGTGCCAGCAGCGTAGGGGACAGCCCTGGAAACACCATATATTTT.

The chain uses TRBV27 and TRBJ2-7; 7 nucleotides agree with TRBD1. Unmatched junction bases numbered 6, after V lost 5 bases and J lost 2 bases. This CDR3 comprises 14 residues. Looked up from germline, CDR1 is MNHEY and CDR2 is SMNVEV (reference sequence). CDR3 loop: CASSPATGTYEQYF. CDR3 sequence (DNA): TGTGCCAGCAGTCCCGCGACAGGGACCTACGAGCAGTACTTC.

The rearrangement joins TRBV4-3 to TRBJ2-1, with 12 bases lining up with TRBD1. The germline V gene has CDR1 LGHNA and CDR2 YSLEER. Trimming at V came to 0 bases and at J to 6 bases, leaving 12 bases not matched to a gene. CDR3 length: 19 residues. The CDR3 coding sequence is TGCGCCAGCAGCCAAGACGGGACAGGGGGCAGCGGGAGGGCCAATGAGCAGTTCTTC. Translating gives CASSQDGTGGSGRANEQFF.

The rearrangement links TRBV7-3 to TRBJ2-3, with 12 positions matching TRBD2. This CDR3 is built from 17 residues. V lost 5 bases and J lost 1; bases outside the gene matches: 7. Germline CDR1 is SGHTA and CDR2 is FQGTGA. The CDR3, as DNA: TGTGCCAGCAGCCCCCGGACTAGCGGGGTTCGCACAGATACGCAGTATTTT. Residues: CASSPRTSGVRTDTQYF.

The chain is built from TRBV27 and TRBJ1-3, with a weak D call TRBD1 (6 bases). This CDR3 has 15 amino acids. Trimming took 6 bases from V and 0 from J, leaving 12 bases between them. CDR1 is MNHEY and CDR2 is SMNVEV in the germline V gene (reference sequence). CDR3 coding DNA: TGTGCCAGCAGGACAACAGGGACCTCTGGAAACACCATATATTTT. Protein: CASRTTGTSGNTIYF.

The chain recombines TRBV25-1 with TRBJ1-5; D not resolved. CDR3 length equals 16 residues. Germline V gene sequence: CDR1 MGHDK, CDR2 SYGVNS. V dropped 3 bases and J dropped 4 bases, with 16 bases sitting between them. CDR3 amino acids: CASSDDSGPWNQPQHF. In nucleotides, the CDR3 is TGTGCCAGCAGTGATGATTCTGGGCCCTGGAATCAGCCCCAGCATTTT.